These 10 T cell receptor beta chains came from one sample sequenced in a study of regulatory T cells in long-lasting Graves disease. HTBI primers from iRepertoire and Arm-PCR of CDR3 regions yielded the TCR beta libraries. TCRdb itself ran the multiplex PCR reads through MiXCR, one entry per CDR3 protein. The sample has over 300,000 distinct CDR3 sequences; roughly 16% are singletons. Time point: newly diagnosed GD, antithyroid drugs for less than 3 months. PBMCs provided the RNA from which the TCR library was made. Sequencing was performed on peripheral blood mononuclear cells (PBMCs), taken at new diagnosis, from a patient treated with antithyroid drugs. The receptor set was obtained from a female donor with Graves disease.

The CDR3 here is CASSLDLAHTGELFF. CDR3 bases: TGTGCCAGCAGCTTAGACTTAGCTCACACCGGGGAGCTGTTTTTT. The chain uses TRBV11-2 and TRBJ2-2; D not resolved. Germline assignment: CDR1 SGHAT and CDR2 FQNNGV. This CDR3 spans 15 amino acids. The V gene lost 0 bases and the J gene lost 3 bases, with 8 bases spanning the gap.

The V call is TRBV27, the J call TRBJ2-2; TRBD2 matches at 14 bases. Trimming removed 4 bases from V and 3 bases from J; junction bases left unmatched: 10. The CDR3 consists of 19 residues. Germline values: CDR1 MNHEY, CDR2 SMNVEV (reference sequence). CDR3 sequence: CASSSFPGLAGEDTGELFF. CDR3 nucleotide sequence: TGTGCCAGCAGTTCATTCCCGGGACTAGCGGGAGAGGACACCGGGGAGCTGTTTTTT.

V is TRBV6-2 or TRBV6-3 and J is TRBJ2-1; 9 bases map to TRBD1. This CDR3 has 16 residues. The V gene's germline CDR1 is MNHEY and CDR2 SVGEGT. Germline trimming cut 0 bases from V and 2 bases from J; bases unmatched to any gene: 2. The CDR3, as DNA: TGTGCCAGCAGTTACTCCGGGACAGGGACCTACAATGAGCAGTTCTTC. Its protein is CASSYSGTGTYNEQFF.

The chain joins TRBV20-1 to TRBJ1-4, with 9 nucleotides matching TRBD1. Per germline, CDR1 DFQATT and CDR2 SNEGSKA (reference sequence). The trim removed 6 bases at V and 2 bases at J, leaving 4 bases unmatched. There are 14 residues in the CDR3. Here the CDR3 reads CSASGTGTNEKLFF. The CDR3 nucleotides are TGCAGTGCCTCTGGGACAGGGACTAATGAAAAACTGTTTTTT.

This clonotype was detected many times. The J gene is TRBJ2-1, the V gene TRBV18, with TRBD2 identical over 12 bases. V was clipped by 0 bases and J by 8 bases; unmatched bases: 5. This CDR3 is built from 16 residues. The germline V gene encodes CDR1 KGHSH and CDR2 LQKENI. For the CDR3, the DNA is TGTGCCAGCTCACCACCACTAGCGGGAGGCGGCTATGAGCAGTTCTTC. Encoded protein: CASSPPLAGGGYEQFF.

This clonotype was picked up a small number of times. The chain links TRBV28 to TRBJ1-1; D is perhaps TRBD1 (6 bases). Germline CDR1 reads MDHEN; CDR2 reads SYDVKM. The CDR3 spans 12 residues. V was trimmed by 8 bases and J by 3 bases, leaving 10 bases between them. The CDR3 DNA reads TGTGCCAGCCAGGGGCCCTACACTGAAGCTTTCTTT. It is translated as CASQGPYTEAFF. Drawing the rest from reference TRBV28 and TRBJ1-1, the complete variable domain is DVKVTQSSRYLVKRTGEKVFLECVQDMDHENMFWYRQDPGLGLRLIYFSYDVKMKEKGDIPEGYSVSREKKERFSLILESASTNQTSMYLCASQGPYTEAFFGQGTRLTVV.

A remark on this clonotype: This is likely an artifact of a read error, given a far larger clone one base away. This sequence joins TRBV7-8 and TRBJ2-3, with TRBD2 identical over 14 bases. The end of the DNA fits TRBJ2-1 better, so the J call may be wrong. This CDR3 spans 17 amino acids. Germline loops: CDR1 SGHVS, CDR2 FQNEAQ. The CDR3 here is CASSRGLAGGPYNEQFF. CDR3 DNA: TGTGCCAGCAGCCGAGGACTAGCGGGAGGTCCCTACAATGAGCAGTTCTTC.

With respect to this clonotype: One junction end does not reproduce the germline sequence, and a read error may be involved. V usage is TRBV9 and J usage is TRBJ1-1; perhaps TRBD1 as D (5 bases). The CDR3 is made up of 14 amino acids. Germline V CDR1 and CDR2: SGDLS, YYNGEE. CDR3 loop: CASSVGPGGAEALF. CDR3 DNA sequence: TGTGCCAGCAGCGTAGGACCGGGAGGGGCTGAAGCTCTCTTT.

V and J are TRBV20-1 and TRBJ2-7, with D unclear. Trimming cost V 0 bases and J 12 bases, with 21 bases left between them. Germline V gene data show CDR1 as DFQATT and CDR2 as SNEGSKA (reference sequence). This CDR3 has 14 residues. CDR3 DNA sequence: TGCAGTGCTAGAGATCACCAGGCAAGTTCCCCCCCGTACTTC. It is translated as CSARDHQASSPPYF.

Ten or more counts support this clonotype. The CDR3 spells CASSLWLAGGLLYNEQFF. The CDR3 DNA reads TGTGCCAGCAGTTTATGGCTAGCGGGAGGCCTACTCTACAATGAGCAGTTCTTC. The rearrangement joins TRBV12-3 or TRBV12-4 to TRBJ2-1, with 11 positions matching TRBD2. This CDR3 region has 18 residues. The trim removed 2 bases at V and 3 bases at J, leaving 9 bases unmatched.